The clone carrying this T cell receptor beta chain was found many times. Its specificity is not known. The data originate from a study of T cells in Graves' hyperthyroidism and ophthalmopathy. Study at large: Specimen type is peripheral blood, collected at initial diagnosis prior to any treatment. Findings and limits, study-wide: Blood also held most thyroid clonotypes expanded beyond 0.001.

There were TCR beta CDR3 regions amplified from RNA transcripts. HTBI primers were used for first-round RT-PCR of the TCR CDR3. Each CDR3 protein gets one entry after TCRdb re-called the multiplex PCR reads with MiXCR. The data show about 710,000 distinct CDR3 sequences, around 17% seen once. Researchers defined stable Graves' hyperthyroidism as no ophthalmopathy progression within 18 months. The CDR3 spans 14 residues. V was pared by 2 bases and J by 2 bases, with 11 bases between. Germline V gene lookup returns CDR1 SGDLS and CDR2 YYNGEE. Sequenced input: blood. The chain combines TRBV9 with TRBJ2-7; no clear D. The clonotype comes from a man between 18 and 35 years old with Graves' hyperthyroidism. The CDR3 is CASSVGRNPYEQYF. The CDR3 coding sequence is TGTGCCAGCAGCGTCGGCAGGAACCCCTACGAGCAGTACTTC.